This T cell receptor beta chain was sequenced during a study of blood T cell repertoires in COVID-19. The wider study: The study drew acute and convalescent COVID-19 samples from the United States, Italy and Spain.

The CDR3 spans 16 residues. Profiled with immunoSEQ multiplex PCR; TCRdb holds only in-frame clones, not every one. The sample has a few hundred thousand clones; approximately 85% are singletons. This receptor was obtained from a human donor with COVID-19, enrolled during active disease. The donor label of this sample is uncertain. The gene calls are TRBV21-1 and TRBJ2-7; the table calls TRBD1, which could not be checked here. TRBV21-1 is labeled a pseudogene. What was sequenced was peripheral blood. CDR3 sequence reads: CASSKFVPGCPYEQYF. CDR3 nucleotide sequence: TGTGCCAGCAGCAAGTTTGTTCCAGGGTGCCCCTACGAGCAGTACTTC.